One and the same sample provided the 4 T cell receptor beta chains below, sequenced in a study of blood T cell repertoires in COVID-19. Assay used: immunoSEQ multiplex PCR; TCRdb lists only in-frame clones, some missing. The sample has 150,000 to 200,000 clones, roughly four fifths seen once. Sequencing input: peripheral blood. The source of these receptors is a woman aged 70-85 years with COVID-19, enrolled during active disease.

V is TRBV28 and J is TRBJ2-5, with a weak D call TRBD2 (6 bases). V was cut by 3 bases and J by 1 base, with 15 bases left in between. Germline values: CDR1 MDHEN, CDR2 SYDVKM. This CDR3 has 16 amino acids. CDR3: CASSFESGYSQETQYF. The CDR3 bases are TGTGCCAGCAGTTTTGAAAGCGGGTACTCCCAAGAGACCCAGTACTTC. The full variable domain, in which reference TRBV28 and TRBJ2-5 provide the parts outside the CDR3, is DVKVTQSSRYLVKRTGEKVFLECVQDMDHENMFWYRQDPGLGLRLIYFSYDVKMKEKGDIPEGYSVSREKKERFSLILESASTNQTSMYLCASSFESGYSQETQYFGPGTRLLVL.

This chain uses TRBV7-2 with TRBJ1-5; the D gene is possibly TRBD1 (5 bases). Germline values: CDR1 SGHTA, CDR2 FQGNSA. This CDR3 is 14 amino acids long. V lost 5 bases and J lost 7, with 15 bases in between. CDR3 amino acids: CASSPRQGWQPQHF. CDR3 bases: TGTGCCAGCAGCCCTAGGCAGGGTTGGCAGCCCCAGCATTTT.

This clone occurred once. This sequence joins TRBV19 and TRBJ2-5, with 10 bases lining up with TRBD2. Germline V CDR1 and CDR2: LNHDA, SQIVND (reference sequence). The CDR3 sequence is 16 residues long. The V segment lost 4 bases and the J segment 5 bases; nucleotides outside the gene matches: 10. CDR3 region: CASSTQAGGIWETQYF. The CDR3 nucleotides read TGTGCCAGTAGTACCCAAGCGGGGGGGATCTGGGAGACCCAGTACTTC.

This sequence joins TRBV27 and TRBJ1-1; tentative D call: TRBD1 (6 bases). V dropped 4 bases and J dropped 2 bases, with 11 bases sitting between them. Germline lookup yields CDR1 MNHEY and CDR2 SMNVEV (reference sequence). This CDR3 has 14 residues. The CDR3 protein is CASSSIQGNTEAFF. In DNA, the CDR3 is TGTGCCAGCAGTTCTATACAGGGAAACACTGAAGCTTTCTTT.